This TCR beta chain stems from a study of human T cells and chemical hapten exposure (dated by TCRdb to about 2021). Turning to the overall study: For sensitization, 2% DPC in acetone was applied to a roughly 2 cm by roughly 2 cm area of upper inner arm skin. Blood was sampled from patients pre-sensitization (week 0) and at 2, 6 and about 24 weeks after DPC sensitization. The patient cohort, mostly female, included alopecia areata with under or over 50% scalp involvement, alopecia totalis and alopecia universalis. This study followed changes in the peripheral blood TCR repertoire in vivo during primary and secondary sensitization of alopecia patients to the hapten diphenylcyclopropenone (DPC). Roughly 30 alopecia patients provided blood for TCR sequencing at one to four time points (pre-sensitization, 2, 6 and 24 weeks). Libraries were pooled for sequencing, and variation in per-sample TCR yields was attributed mainly to small differences in library volumes within the pool. Patch testing was done on the upper back using Finn chambers containing 0.01% DPC, and results were scored after 6 days according to International Contact Dermatitis Research Group standards. Throughout the study period of about 25 weeks, patients also received therapeutic DPC doses to the scalp every week. The study at large found these results: Because all patients had alopecia, a presumed autoimmune disease, the immune response of the patients might differ from that of healthy individuals. Expanded TCRs formed significantly more large CDR3 similarity clusters than pre-sensitization or healthy control sets, consistent with antigen-driven responses. DPC sensitization did not change the number of TCRs with a frequency above 1 in 1000, and there was no evidence of changes in global repertoire structure. The number of PT1 expanded TCRs positively correlated with patch test score, significant at thresholds 8, 16 and 32 but not 4. Repeated subsampling changed both the strength of the expansion versus patch-test correlation and the threshold at which that correlation became significant.

The time point label corresponds to: patch test 2, 6 weeks after DPC sensitization. Per the publication, the treatment or condition label means: therapeutic diphenylcyclopropenone sensitization with weekly scalp DPC. At every patch-test visit, the blood draw took place before the patch test was put on. Patients were eligible if aged 18 to 70, diagnosed with alopecia and judged suitable for DPC therapy, and pregnant patients were excluded. Total RNA was isolated from unfractionated whole blood collected in Tempus Blood RNA tubes. This clonotype was detected only a few times. Its recognized antigen is unknown. Per-nucleotide qualities are absent, and no much larger clonotype sits a single base away. Libraries were prepared through RACE. Sequencer: NextSeq 500. During library preparation, unique molecular identifiers were attached to individual cDNA molecules so that TCRs could be counted quantitatively and reproducibly. Each blood RNA sample was used to sequence both TCR alpha and TCR beta chains. As for how the authors treated the data: Samples had a median of roughly 87,000 TCRs, with a range from 23,224 to 690,600. V, J and CDR3 annotation of the TCR reads was carried out using the Decombinator software suite. Every sample was subsampled to the same number of TCRs (28,000) for the PS versus PT1 abundance plots. TCRs were defined as expanded if absent before sensitization and observed at least eight times at the 2-week time point. TCRdb cleaned the public reads at Q25 with fastp, built clones with MiXCR and kept in-frame beta chains. When rows share a CDR3 protein, they turn into one entry using the most common DNA and genes. It is TCRdb's table, rather than the study itself, that gives the V and J calls and clone size. The sample includes more than 85,000 distinct CDR3 sequences, with 11% observed a single time. The ten largest clones represent around 2.1% of the sample.

According to the germline V gene (reference sequence), CDR1 reads MNHEY and CDR2 reads SMNVEV. Including cysteine and phenylalanine, the CDR3 has 12 amino acids. CDR3 DNA only is kept here, 36 bases in frame from base 1. At the junction V is shortened by 4 bases and J by 7 bases; bases outside the gene matches: 0. The rearrangement combines TRBV27 with TRBJ2-1, and 8 bases in between align with TRBD2. The source material was whole blood, sampled in connection with sensitization to the hapten diphenylcyclopropenone (DPC). The sequence was obtained from a man aged 40-49 years with alopecia areata. Some clones in this sample may be carry-over from other donors' samples. The DNA sequence is given as TGTGCCAGCAGTTCTAGCGGGAATGAGCAGTTCTTC. It is translated as CASSSSGNEQFF.